Listed here are 9 T cell receptor beta chains from one sample, sequenced in a study of T cells in Graves' hyperthyroidism and ophthalmopathy. TCR beta CDR3 regions were amplified from RNA transcripts. HTBI primers were used for first-round RT-PCR of the TCR CDR3. In TCRdb, the multiplex PCR reads were re-called with MiXCR into one record per CDR3 protein. The data contain 300,000 to 500,000 distinct CDR3 sequences, over 12% of them singletons. Sequenced material: blood. The source of these receptors is a man aged 50 to 59 with Graves' ophthalmopathy.

The sample holds a few counts of this clonotype. This CDR3 reads CASSEIRDPYYGYTF. The CDR3 DNA reads TGTGCCAGCAGTGAAATCAGGGACCCCTACTATGGCTACACCTTC. This chain connects TRBV2 to TRBJ1-2; maybe TRBD1 (5 bases). CDR1 is SNHLY, CDR2 FYNNEI, per germline. This CDR3 has 15 residues. With 2 bases removed from V and 3 bases from J, the gap between germline ends came to 13 bases.

This clonotype was seen only a few times. This chain connects TRBV7-6 to TRBJ2-3; tentative D call: TRBD1 (6 bases). Germline lookup yields CDR1 SGHVS and CDR2 FNYEAQ. V was trimmed by 5 bases and J by 3 bases, leaving 18 bases between them. The CDR3 contains 16 residues. Here the CDR3 DNA reads TGTGCCAGCAGCGCTGAGACAGGCTGGGGAACAGATACGCAGTATTTT. Translating it yields CASSAETGWGTDTQYF.

This clonotype was picked up many times. This chain uses TRBV2 with TRBJ2-5, with 14 bases matching TRBD2. The CDR3 has 16 amino acids. CDR1 is SNHLY, CDR2 FYNNEI, per germline. V lost 7 bases and J lost 5; bases outside the gene matches: 9. CDR3 amino acids: CASMLRTSGRYETQYF. The DNA of the CDR3 is TGTGCCAGCATGCTCAGGACTAGCGGGAGGTACGAGACCCAGTACTTC.

The rearrangement joins TRBV3-1 to TRBJ1-3; no firm D call. CDR3 length: 12 amino acids. CDR1 and CDR2 (germline): LGHDT, YNNKEL (reference sequence). Between the trimmed V and J ends, which lost 5 bases and 4 bases, there was a span of 6 bases. The CDR3 DNA is TGTGCCAGCAGCGGTAGAGGAAACACCATATATTTT. Amino acid sequence: CASSGRGNTIYF.

A few counts support this clonotype. This chain connects TRBV4-2 to TRBJ2-5; the D gene is possibly TRBD1 (6 bases). Per germline, CDR1 LGHNA and CDR2 YNFKEQ. The CDR3 loop spans 15 amino acids. The germline V and J ends were trimmed by 3 bases and 7 bases, with 18 bases remaining between them. DNA of the CDR3: TGTGCCAGCAGCCAGGCTCCCGGGCTAGGGGGGACCCAGTACTTC. Protein: CASSQAPGLGGTQYF.

This clonotype occurred many times. V and J are TRBV6-1 and TRBJ2-3; D unresolved. CDR3 size: 15 residues. Germline loops: CDR1 MNHNS, CDR2 SASEGT. V gave up 6 bases and J gave up 2 bases, with 15 bases separating them. CDR3 DNA sequence: TGTGCCAGCAGCATCGCTAGTCTTAACACAGATACGCAGTATTTT. Translated, it gives CASSIASLNTDTQYF.

This clonotype was detected ten times or more. This sequence joins TRBV13 and TRBJ1-1; D not resolved. CDR1 and CDR2 from the germline V gene are PRHDT and FYEKMQ (reference sequence). V was clipped by 5 bases and J by 1 base, with 14 bases between them. This CDR3 spans 15 amino acids. The CDR3 nucleotides read TGTGCCAGCAGCATTAGGCTCGACAAGAACACTGAAGCTTTCTTT. Residues: CASSIRLDKNTEAFF. The full variable domain, its missing parts supplied by reference TRBV13 and TRBJ1-1, is AAGVIQSPRHLIKEKRETATLKCYPIPRHDTVYWYQQGPGQDPQFLISFYEKMQSDKGSIPDRFSAQQFSDYHSELNMSSLELGDSALYFCASSIRLDKNTEAFFGQGTRLTVV.

This clonotype occurred a few times. The V and J genes are TRBV28 and TRBJ1-2; D is uncertain. The length of the CDR3 is 12 residues. Per germline, CDR1 MDHEN and CDR2 SYDVKM. V shed 8 bases and J shed 5 bases, with 12 bases lying between them. This CDR3 reads CASGRTEYGYTF. The DNA of the CDR3 is TGTGCCAGCGGGCGGACCGAATATGGCTACACCTTC.

V usage is TRBV6-1 and J usage is TRBJ2-3; D is uncertain. There are 14 residues in the CDR3. V lost 7 bases and J lost 2, with 13 bases in between. CDR1 and CDR2 from the germline V gene are MNHNS and SASEGT. The CDR3 bases are TGTGCCAGCACCACGGACCAGATCACAGATACGCAGTATTTT. Encoded protein: CASTTDQITDTQYF.